This entry is about one T cell receptor (beta chain). Per the original methods: Amplification from reference gene primers served as the basis for estimated nucleated cell counts. Generated by immunoSEQ multiplex PCR, the TCRdb table keeps only in-frame clones and is missing some. For V, J and clone size, that table is used; D and trimming come from the DNA. The sample has approximately 89,000 clones; more than 75% are singletons. These data belong to a study of blood T cell repertoires in COVID-19. Study context: The origin of the acute and convalescent COVID-19 samples was the United States, Italy and Spain. The cDNA or gDNA used as material had been derived from T cells, B-cell-depleted T cells, or PBMCs.

The germline V gene has CDR1 SGHNT and CDR2 YENEEA. V was cut by 2 bases and J by 7 bases, with 17 bases left in between. This CDR3 region has 15 residues. J is TRBJ1-2 and V is TRBV11-3; D may be TRBD1 (5 bases). This clonotype was obtained from a woman aged 70-85 years with acute or convalescent COVID-19. The source material was peripheral blood. CDR3 region: CASSLTRGPTGGYTF. The CDR3, as DNA: TGTGCCAGCAGCTTAACGCGGGGACCGACGGGTGGCTACACCTTC.